This entry concerns a single T cell receptor beta chain. This sample was taken from a study of blood T cell repertoires in COVID-19. For the study at large: The United States, Italy and Spain provided the acute and convalescent COVID-19 samples. Nucleic acid was either cDNA or gDNA, and it came from T cells, B-cell-depleted T cells, or PBMCs.

Under the authors' procedure: It was from reference gene primer amplification that nucleated cell counts were estimated. Profiling relied on immunoSEQ multiplex PCR, and the TCRdb table lists in-frame clones only, not all of them. For V, J and clone size, that table is used; D and trimming come from the DNA. Here the sample spans 250,000 to 350,000 clones, about 87% being singletons. Germline V gene sequence: CDR1 LGHDT, CDR2 YNNKEL (reference sequence). Unmatched junction bases numbered 9, after V lost 4 bases and J lost 0 bases. The CDR3 has 18 residues. This receptor was taken from a woman younger than 45 who had recovered from COVID-19. The material sequenced was peripheral blood. V usage is TRBV3-1 (or the pseudogene TRBV3-2) and J usage is TRBJ2-3; 11 bases agree with TRBD2. DNA of the CDR3: TGTGCCAGCAGCCCACGATTTAGCGGGGGGGCCAGCACAGATACGCAGTATTTT. Its protein product is CASSPRFSGGASTDTQYF.